Following are 2 T cell receptor beta chains from one sample sequenced in a study of cytomegalovirus exposure and HLA in healthy donors. The primer mix had 60 Vbeta and 13 Jbeta primers. Assay: immunoSEQ multiplex PCR; the TCRdb copy retains only in-frame clones and omits some. Of 45,000 to 75,000 clones in the sample, 70% were seen once. The sample comprised PBMCs. All receptors come from an older woman in good health and CMV-seropositive.

This clone was seen just once. V usage is TRBV12-5 and J usage is TRBJ2-5, with D hard to call. Germline V gives CDR1 LGHNT, CDR2 FRNRAP. This CDR3 region has 12 residues. With 7 bases removed from V and 4 bases from J, the gap between germline ends came to 10 bases. As DNA, the CDR3 is TGTGCTAGTGCAGACTGGAGAGAGACCCAGTACTTC. Translating it yields CASADWRETQYF. Looking up the rest from reference TRBV12-5 and TRBJ2-5 gives the full variable domain: DARVTQTPRHKVTEMGQEVTMRCQPILGHNTVFWYRQTMMQGLELLAYFRNRAPLDDSGMPKDRFSAEMPDATLATLKIQPSEPRDSAVYFCASADWRETQYFGPGTRLLVL.

On this clone itself: At the DNA level, this CDR3 is encoded by other sequences in the same sample as well. This rearrangement joins TRBV7-2 to TRBJ2-3; 7 bases fit TRBD1. In germline, CDR1 is SGHTA, CDR2 FQGNSA. This CDR3 is 14 amino acids long. V dropped 3 bases and J dropped 1; count of bases not matched to a gene: 1. CDR3 region: CASSFDRGTDTQYF. The CDR3 region has the DNA TGTGCCAGCAGCTTTGACAGGGGCACAGATACGCAGTATTTT.